This TCR beta chain was found in a study of low-dose radiotherapy and immunotherapy resistance in tumors. Across the study: A total of 6.5 Gy was given to Cohort 1 as 0.5 Gy per fraction every 2 weeks. Each fraction given to Cohort 2 every two weeks delivered 1 Gy, and the total reached 13 Gy over 26 weeks. Once cycle 1 day 1 began, patients took oral aspirin 300 mg daily for four cycles.

Time point indicated: after trial treatment. Stated treatment: LDRT plus nivolumab, ipilimumab, low-dose cyclophosphamide and aspirin (RACIN trial). This clonotype has just a few counts. Covering alpha and beta chains, TRAV- and TRBV-specific primers were used for the first-strand cDNA. The authors ran 15 to 20 PCR cycles to amplify TCRs with a constant-region primer and V-primer adapter. In vitro transcription served to amplify the mRNA that had been isolated. TCRdb re-called the reads with MiXCR, one entry per CDR3 protein. Of some 94,000 distinct CDR3 sequences listed, around a fifth were seen once; the top ten hold roughly 13%. The receptor comes from a female donor with ovarian cancer. The material was PBMCs, obtained after low-dose radiotherapy plus immunotherapy.

In nucleotides, the CDR3 is TGTGCCAGCAGCTTAGTACTGACCGGGACTAGTGCAGCAGAGACCCAGTACTTC. It is translated as CASSLVLTGTSAAETQYF. V and J are TRBV7-2 and TRBJ2-5; 8 bases map to TRBD2. This CDR3 has 18 amino acids. The V gene end was trimmed by 1 base and the J gene end by 4 bases; junction bases not matched to a gene: 14. The germline CDR1 and CDR2 sequences are SGHTA and FQGNSA.